This T cell receptor (beta chain) was sequenced in a study of T cell responses to AZD1222 COVID-19 vaccine (dated by TCRdb to about 2021). Background for the entire study: AZD1222 recipients given second doses at about 4 weeks or at about 12 weeks were pooled, since spike-specific TCR depth and breadth were not found to differ between the two schedules. TCR sequencing covered more than 230 trial participants: roughly 200 given two doses of AZD1222 and approximately 26 given two doses of MenACWY control vaccine. Enrollment into the trials was organized by age into subgroups of 18-55, 56-69 and 70-plus years, and those subgroups contained approximately 160, 26 and 62 TCR-sequenced participants, respectively.

This clone is large (0.1 to 1%) in its sample. Its recognized antigen is unknown. No base-level quality is on record; no much larger clone is a single base apart. The time point label, as the study defines it: baseline before first vaccination. The vaccinee samples were drawn from two UK trials, COV001 and COV002, one of which was a single-blind randomized controlled phase 2/3 trial testing AZD1222 (ChAdOx1 nCoV-19) in healthy adults. For TCRbeta chain sequencing, PBMC samples were collected from trial participants at day 0 and at day 28 after the second dose. The CDR3 regions of human TCRbeta chains were analyzed by immunosequencing. As for the authors' bioinformatics: TCRs in the repertoires were compared against a reference library of SARS-CoV-2-specific TCRs that had been generated with the MIRA antigen-specificity platform. Breadth was defined as the fraction of unique TCRs that were SARS-CoV-2-associated. Depth was defined as the fraction of total T cells that were SARS-CoV-2-associated. Each spike-specific TCR was assigned to its reactive spike region and to a CD4 or CD8 class using the MIRA data. Log10-transformed breadth and depth values were compared by one-way ANOVA with Sidak's multiple comparisons tests. TCRdb holds this immuneACCESS table with in-frame rearrangements only. Some clones are missing; in checked studies, unresolved V genes explain under half, and the rest has no known cause. V, J and clone size derive from that table, while D and trimming were established from the DNA sequence. This sample lists roughly 78,000 clones; roughly 85% were detected once. Together, the top ten hold 2.5% to 3.5% of the sample.

The investigation overall reported the following: Because no day 14 peak-response samples were available, repertoires were characterized only after the peak T cell response. Nearly half of unique spike-specific TCRs reportedly recognized epitopes outside regions mutated in the B.1.351 and B.1.1.7 variants. Spike-specific TCR breadth and depth rose significantly after two AZD1222 doses compared with day 0 and with MenACWY recipients. Only six or seven AZD1222 recipients were SARS-CoV-2 seropositive at baseline, limiting conclusions about previously exposed vaccinees. Participants were mostly white British, with more females than males. The authors suggested clonal diversity may have been underestimated. In the small 56-69-year group, the increase in depth fell short of significance, most likely because of low power. The vaccine-associated CD4 TCRs covered the entire spike protein, and the dominant responses fell in regions 160-218 and 743-854.

The CDR1 and CDR2 encoded by the germline V gene are SGHTA and FQGTGA. CDR3 length: 14 amino acids, cysteine to phenylalanine. Of all the DNA, just the CDR3 is kept, 42 bases in frame from base 1. The trim is 5 bases for V and 0 bases for J, with a gap of 10 bases between the germline ends. The chain joins TRBV7-3 to TRBJ1-2, with the D gene too uncertain to name. Here the sequenced sample was peripheral blood, taken on day 0 of AZD1222 vaccination. The sequence was collected from an adult in good health. The CDR3 loop reads CASSPGSSNYGYTF. The nucleotide sequence is TGTGCCAGCAGCCCGGGGAGCTCTAACTATGGCTACACCTTC.